The next 15 T cell receptor beta chains were all read from a single sample in a study of blood T cell repertoires in COVID-19. Sequenced by immunoSEQ multiplex PCR; TCRdb stores in-frame clones only, minus some. The table includes some 200,000 clones, 85% detected once. The specimen sequenced was peripheral blood. All receptors come from a man aged 45-65 years who had recovered from COVID-19.

This clone was observed a few times. The genes are TRBV19 and TRBJ2-1, with TRBD1 as a possible D gene (5 bases). CDR1 and CDR2 (germline): LNHDA, SQIVND (reference sequence). This CDR3 region has 13 residues. Trimming removed 6 bases from V and 5 bases from J, with 11 bases in between. The CDR3 is CASSLRQNNEQFF. CDR3 in DNA: TGTGCCAGTAGCCTACGACAGAACAATGAGCAGTTCTTC.

This clone was detected only a few times. V gene TRBV7-2 combines with J gene TRBJ2-7, with 7 bases lining up with TRBD2. Germline V lookup: CDR1 SGHTA, CDR2 FQGNSA. The J segment lost 0 bases and the V segment lost 6 bases, leaving 17 bases of the junction unmatched. The CDR3 length is 18 residues. The CDR3 sequence is CASSSRTGGGILSYEQYF. Here the CDR3 DNA reads TGTGCCAGCAGTTCCCGTACGGGAGGCGGGATCCTCTCCTACGAGCAGTACTTC. The full variable domain, rest sourced from reference TRBV7-2 and TRBJ2-7, is GAGVSQSPSNKVTEKGKDVELRCDPISGHTALYWYRQSLGQGLEFLIYFQGNSAPDKSGLPSDRFSAERTGGSVSTLTIQRTQQEDSAVYLCASSSRTGGGILSYEQYFGPGTRLTVT.

The chain employs TRBV7-2 and TRBJ2-5; the D gene is possibly TRBD2 (5 bases). The CDR3 is made up of 16 amino acids. The germline gives CDR1 SGHTA, CDR2 FQGNSA. V gave up 1 base and J gave up 5 bases, with 17 bases separating them. The CDR3 sequence is CASSLGVGISRETQYF. In DNA form, the CDR3 reads TGTGCCAGCAGCTTAGGAGTCGGGATTTCTAGGGAGACCCAGTACTTC.

The sample holds a few counts of this clone. The chain is built from TRBV18 and TRBJ1-1; tentative D call: TRBD1 (5 bases). Trimming pared 3 bases from V and 1 base from J, leaving 15 bases between. The CDR3 length is 16 residues. Germline CDR1 KGHSH, CDR2 LQKENI. As DNA, the CDR3 is TGTGCCAGCTCACCCAATCGACAGAGTAAGAACACTGAAGCTTTCTTT. Its translation is CASSPNRQSKNTEAFF. Using reference TRBV18 and TRBJ1-1 for the parts outside the CDR3, the full variable domain is NAGVMQNPRHLVRRRGQEARLRCSPMKGHSHVYWYRQLPEEGLKFMVYLQKENIIDESGMPKERFSAEFPKEGPSILRIQQVVRGDSAAYFCASSPNRQSKNTEAFFGQGTRLTVV.

V is TRBV5-1 and J is TRBJ2-2, with D unresolved. Germline CDR1 is SGHRS and CDR2 is YFSETQ. Trimming pared 0 bases from V and 3 bases from J, leaving 6 bases between. The CDR3 is 14 amino acids. The CDR3 spells CASSLDRDTGELFF. CDR3 DNA: TGCGCCAGCAGCTTGGACAGAGACACCGGGGAGCTGTTTTTT.

The chain couples TRBV28 to TRBJ1-4; D is possibly TRBD1 (6 bases). Germline CDR1 reads MDHEN; CDR2 reads SYDVKM. This CDR3 is 15 amino acids long. The V end lost 5 bases, the J end lost 8 bases, and 18 bases lay between the germline ends. The CDR3: CASSPPGGLSEKLFF. CDR3 DNA: TGTGCCAGCAGTCCGCCGGGGGGGCTAAGCGAAAAACTGTTTTTT.

This chain connects TRBV27 to TRBJ2-2, with 8 bases matching TRBD1. J lost 7 bases, V lost 5 bases, and 9 bases had no gene match. CDR3 length equals 15 residues. The germline V gene encodes CDR1 MNHEY and CDR2 SMNVEV (reference sequence). CDR3 in amino acids: CASSARQGLSGELFF. The CDR3 nucleotides are TGTGCCAGCAGTGCCAGACAGGGGCTTAGCGGGGAGCTGTTTTTT.

In its sample, this clone was seen once. The chain has TRBV27 and TRBJ2-7; 9 nucleotides align to TRBD2. The V segment lost 0 bases and the J segment 5 bases; nucleotides outside the gene matches: 2. CDR3 size: 14 residues. The germline V gene has CDR1 MNHEY and CDR2 SMNVEV (reference sequence). The CDR3 here is CASSLSREGNEQYF. In DNA form, the CDR3 reads TGTGCCAGCAGTTTATCGCGGGAGGGCAACGAGCAGTACTTC.

This chain uses TRBV4-2 with TRBJ1-6; TRBD1 agrees at 7 bases. CDR1 is LGHNA, CDR2 YNFKEQ, per germline. V lost 5 bases and J lost 6; bases outside the gene matches: 4. The CDR3 totals 14 residues. This CDR3 is CASSKGQTNSPLHF. The CDR3 bases are TGTGCCAGCAGCAAGGGACAGACTAATTCACCCCTCCACTTT.

This clone was recorded a few times. The chain combines TRBV11-3 with TRBJ2-3; possible D gene TRBD1, 6 bases. Germline CDR1 is SGHNT and CDR2 is YENEEA. The germline V and J ends were trimmed by 3 bases and 0 bases, with 13 bases remaining between them. The CDR3 spans 16 residues. CDR3 loop: CASSLGDRPSTDTQYF. CDR3 in DNA: TGTGCCAGCAGCTTGGGCGACAGGCCTAGCACAGATACGCAGTATTTT.

The V gene is TRBV6-1, the J gene TRBJ1-1, with TRBD1 as a possible D gene (6 bases). This CDR3 comprises 15 residues. The V and J ends lost 1 base and 11 bases respectively, with 20 bases between them. The germline V gene has CDR1 MNHNS and CDR2 SASEGT. The CDR3 DNA reads as TGTGCCAGCAGTGAAGGCTGGCAGGGGTCACCCCGCGCTTTCTTT. It yields the protein CASSEGWQGSPRAFF.

The chain has TRBV27 and TRBJ2-4, with TRBD2 as a possible D gene (5 bases). Germline CDR1 reads MNHEY; CDR2 reads SMNVEV (reference sequence). This CDR3 region has 16 residues. Between the trimmed V and J ends, which lost 1 base and 0 bases, there was a span of 10 bases. CDR3 sequence: CASSLLASLAKNIQYF. In nucleotides, the CDR3 is TGTGCCAGCAGTTTATTGGCTAGCCTAGCCAAAAACATTCAGTACTTC.

The J gene is TRBJ2-7, the V gene TRBV6-5, with TRBD1 as a possible D gene (6 bases). CDR1 is MNHEY, CDR2 SVGAGI, per germline. This CDR3 has 14 residues. V was shortened by 2 bases and J by 5 bases, with 13 bases between the two germline ends. In nucleotides, the CDR3 is TGTGCCAGCAGTTACAGGGGACAAGGGAACGAGCAGTACTTC. Encoded protein: CASSYRGQGNEQYF.

V usage is TRBV15 and J usage is TRBJ2-1; 12 nucleotides align to TRBD2. Germline loops: CDR1 LNHNV, CDR2 YYDKDF (reference sequence). Trimming removed 0 bases from V and 4 bases from J; junction bases left unmatched: 4. The CDR3 is 17 amino acids. The CDR3 DNA reads TGTGCCACCAGCAGAGATCTCCTAGCGGGAGGGTACAATGAGCAGTTCTTC. It codes for CATSRDLLAGGYNEQFF.

This chain joins TRBV11-2 and TRBJ2-1; D not certain. The CDR3 loop spans 12 amino acids. Trimming left V 3 bases short and J 12 bases short, with 12 bases between. The germline CDR1 and CDR2 sequences are SGHAT and FQNNGV. The CDR3 region has the DNA TGTGCCAGCAGCTTCCCCCCAGCGAGGCAGTTCTTC. Translation gives CASSFPPARQFF.